These 29 T cell receptor beta chains were sequenced from one sample in a study of cytomegalovirus exposure and HLA in healthy donors. In the PCR, 60 Vbeta and 13 Jbeta primers were used. The table came from immunoSEQ multiplex PCR; TCRdb's copy has only in-frame clones and leaves some out. The data contain fewer than 70,000 clones, approximately 73% of them singletons. Sequenced sample: PBMCs. The source of these receptors is a man between 50 and 59 years old in good health and CMV-seronegative.

Here the CDR3 DNA reads TGTGCCAGCAGACCCGGGACTAGCGGGGCCTTCGGCAAGCAGTACTTC. This codes for CASRPGTSGAFGKQYF. This chain connects TRBV6-6 to TRBJ2-7; TRBD2 agrees at 13 bases. After removal of 6 bases from V and 8 bases from J, the junction contained 13 bases not matched to a gene. CDR1 and CDR2 from the germline V gene are MNHNY and SVGAGI (reference sequence). This CDR3 comprises 16 residues.

This chain uses TRBV6-4 with TRBJ1-1; the D gene is possibly TRBD1 (5 bases). V lost 3 bases and J 5 bases, leaving 10 bases between the germline ends. The CDR3 extends over 13 amino acids. CDR1 and CDR2 (germline): MRHNA, SNTAGT. In DNA, the CDR3 is TGTGCCAGCAGTGAAGGGGCTGGAACTGAAGCTTTCTTT. Protein: CASSEGAGTEAFF.

The rearrangement joins TRBV5-1 to TRBJ1-2, with 9 bases that match TRBD1. This CDR3 region has 14 residues. CDR1 is SGHRS and CDR2 is YFSETQ in the germline V gene. V trimming: 2 bases; J trimming: 8 bases; junction bases outside the gene matches: 7. The CDR3 DNA reads TGCGCCAGCAGCTTAACCGGGACAGGGCACGGCTACACCTTC. It encodes CASSLTGTGHGYTF.

In DNA, the CDR3 is TGCGCCAGCAGCTTTTTAACAGAAACTAGCACAGATACGCAGTATTTT. Its protein is CASSFLTETSTDTQYF. The chain links TRBV5-1 to TRBJ2-3; D is unclear. The CDR3 is 16 residues long. Deletions cut 2 bases from V and 0 bases from J, with 13 bases between. Germline V CDR1 and CDR2: SGHRS, YFSETQ.

Concerning this clone itself: Other DNA sequences of this sample code for an identical CDR3. V gene TRBV5-1 combines with J gene TRBJ2-3, with D possibly TRBD2 on 6 matching bases. Per germline, CDR1 SGHRS and CDR2 YFSETQ. The CDR3 has 15 residues. V dropped 0 bases and J dropped 1 base, with 9 bases sitting between them. CDR3 bases: TGCGCCAGCAGCTTGGCCGGGGGACGCACAGATACGCAGTATTTT. Its translation is CASSLAGGRTDTQYF.

The chain uses TRBV19 and TRBJ1-1, with unresolved D. V was trimmed by 5 bases and J by 4 bases, leaving 8 bases between them. The germline gives CDR1 LNHDA, CDR2 SQIVND (reference sequence). The CDR3 loop spans 12 amino acids. CDR3 in DNA: TGTGCCAGTAGTGGAGGGAGCACTGAAGCTTTCTTT. This sequence encodes CASSGGSTEAFF.

The chain has TRBV10-2 and TRBJ2-3; TRBD2 matches at 16 bases. The V gene end was trimmed by 2 bases and the J gene end by 3 bases; junction bases not matched to a gene: 2. Per germline, CDR1 WSHSY and CDR2 SAAADI. The CDR3 loop spans 17 amino acids. This CDR3 reads CASSEPGLAGGTDTQYF. CDR3 bases: TGCGCCAGCAGTGAGCCGGGACTAGCGGGGGGGACAGATACGCAGTATTTT.

This clone has only a few counts. The chain couples TRBV6-5 to TRBJ2-7, with D tentatively TRBD1 (5 bases). V was cut by 2 bases and J by 3 bases, with 17 bases left in between. The CDR3 runs 16 residues. From germline, CDR1 is MNHEY and CDR2 SVGAGI. The CDR3 bases are TGTGCCAGCAGTTACGGGTCCCCACAACAGGTCTACGAGCAGTACTTC. This codes for CASSYGSPQQVYEQYF.

This chain connects TRBV9 to TRBJ1-2, with D unclear. This CDR3 spans 14 amino acids. CDR1 SGDLS and CDR2 YYNGEE come from the germline V gene. Trimming pared 3 bases from V and 5 bases from J, leaving 14 bases between. For the CDR3, the DNA is TGTGCCAGCAGCGAACACACGCAACCGTATGGCTACACCTTC. As protein: CASSEHTQPYGYTF. Combining the CDR3 with reference TRBV9 and TRBJ1-2 gives the whole variable domain DSGVTQTPKHLITATGQRVTLRCSPRSGDLSVYWYQQSLDQGLQFLIQYYNGEERAKGNILERFSAQQFPDLHSELNLSSLELGDSALYFCASSEHTQPYGYTFGSGTRLTVV.

The chain combines TRBV6-1 with TRBJ2-5; D perhaps matches TRBD1 (6 bases). CDR3 length: 17 residues. Germline V gene lookup returns CDR1 MNHNS and CDR2 SASEGT. Trimming took 2 bases from V and 7 from J, leaving 23 bases between them. The DNA of the CDR3 is TGTGCCAGCAGTGAATCCCGCTCTGGGACAACCCGGGGGACCCAGTACTTC. Its protein product is CASSESRSGTTRGTQYF.

This clone has just a few counts. The chain links TRBV6-6 to TRBJ2-1, with 10 bases that match TRBD1. The CDR3 spans 15 residues. Germline CDR1 and CDR2: MNHNY and SVGAGI (reference sequence). The V segment lost 2 bases and the J segment 6 bases; nucleotides outside the gene matches: 4. Written as DNA, the CDR3 is TGTGCCAGCAGTTACCCCGGGACAGGGGCCAATGAGCAGTTCTTC. This codes for CASSYPGTGANEQFF.

V usage is TRBV27 and J usage is TRBJ2-2, with D maybe TRBD1 (6 bases). Trimming took off 3 bases at V and 0 bases at J, with 17 bases between the two ends. This CDR3 region has 18 residues. Per germline, CDR1 MNHEY and CDR2 SMNVEV (reference sequence). The CDR3 bases are TGTGCCAGCAGTTTTTCTCGATCGGGACACGCGAACACCGGGGAGCTGTTTTTT. This encodes CASSFSRSGHANTGELFF.

The rearrangement links TRBV11-2 to TRBJ2-5, with D possibly matching TRBD2 (6 bases). The V and J ends lost 5 bases and 4 bases respectively, with 17 bases between them. Germline lookup yields CDR1 SGHAT and CDR2 FQNNGV. This CDR3 spans 15 amino acids. DNA of the CDR3: TGTGCCAGCAGCCCGACTAGGGTGGGAGGAGAGACCCAGTACTTC. Translated: CASSPTRVGGETQYF.

The DNA for the CDR3 is TGTGCCAGCAGCCCGGGGGTTCTGGAGACAGATACGCAGTATTTT. Translated: CASSPGVLETDTQYF. This sequence joins TRBV11-3 and TRBJ2-3; tentatively, D is TRBD2 (6 bases). V lost 5 bases and J lost 3, with 15 bases in between. CDR1 SGHNT and CDR2 YENEEA come from the germline V gene. The CDR3 has 15 amino acids. Based on the CDR3 plus reference TRBV11-3 and TRBJ2-3, the full variable domain is EAGVVQSPRYKIIEKKQPVAFWCNPISGHNTLYWYLQNLGQGPELLIRYENEEAVDDSQLPKDRFSAERLKGVDSTLKIQPAELGDSAVYLCASSPGVLETDTQYFGPGTRLTVL.

This chain joins TRBV5-1 and TRBJ2-7; 7 nucleotides match TRBD1. The V gene's germline CDR1 is SGHRS and CDR2 YFSETQ. Trimming cost V 4 bases and J 2 bases; bases outside gene matches: 9. This CDR3 comprises 15 residues. The CDR3 sequence is CASSLSTGRTYEQYF. Written as DNA, the CDR3 is TGCGCCAGCAGCCTGTCGACAGGGAGAACCTACGAGCAGTACTTC.

The gene calls are TRBV11-2 and TRBJ2-7; 10 nucleotides match TRBD1. The CDR3 is 14 residues long. Germline V lookup: CDR1 SGHAT, CDR2 FQNNGV. The ends lost 5 bases at V and 4 bases at J; junction bases unmatched: 5. CDR3 in DNA: TGTGCCAGCAGCCGACAGGGGGCGCGGTACGAGCAGTACTTC. Residues: CASSRQGARYEQYF.

This clone occurred a few times. J is TRBJ2-2 and V is TRBV7-6; D perhaps matches TRBD1 (5 bases). V shed 2 bases and J shed 5 bases, with 12 bases lying between them. Germline assignment: CDR1 SGHVS and CDR2 FNYEAQ. The CDR3 runs 15 residues. DNA of the CDR3: TGTGCCAGCAGCTTATGGCCCAGGGATACCGGGGAGCTGTTTTTT. Amino acids: CASSLWPRDTGELFF.

By frequency in the sample, this clone is medium-sized (0.01 to 0.1%). The J gene is TRBJ1-2, the V gene TRBV9; D remains ambiguous. The V gene's germline CDR1 is SGDLS and CDR2 YYNGEE. This CDR3 spans 11 amino acids. The V and J ends lost 4 bases and 4 bases respectively, with 5 bases between them. CDR3 DNA: TGTGCCAGCAGCCTCCTCTATGGCTACACCTTC. Translated: CASSLLYGYTF.

The rearrangement links TRBV6-5 to TRBJ1-2; D perhaps matches TRBD1 (5 bases). CDR3 length: 14 residues. CDR1 and CDR2 from the germline V gene are MNHEY and SVGAGI. Trimming left V 6 bases short and J 8 bases short, with 19 bases between. This chain's CDR3 is CASRQTARGGGYTF. The CDR3 region has the DNA TGTGCCAGCAGACAGACAGCCCGCGGGGGAGGCTACACCTTC.

V is TRBV5-4 and J is TRBJ2-5, with 9 bases lining up with TRBD1. The V gene's germline CDR1 is SGHNT and CDR2 YYREEE (reference sequence). V shed 3 bases and J 4 bases; nucleotides not matched to a gene: 13. The CDR3 is made up of 17 amino acids. CDR3 sequence reads: CASSSWDRVRMSETQYF. In DNA form, the CDR3 reads TGTGCCAGCAGCTCATGGGACAGGGTGAGAATGTCAGAGACCCAGTACTTC.

CDR3 amino acids: CASNWGGTPEQYF. CDR3 coding DNA: TGTGCCAGCAACTGGGGGGGAACCCCCGAGCAGTACTTC. V and J are TRBV2 and TRBJ2-5, with TRBD2 identical over 7 bases. The J call could be wrong; TRBJ2-7 is a better fit for the DNA end. CDR3 size: 13 residues. Germline values: CDR1 SNHLY, CDR2 FYNNEI.

This sequence joins TRBV9 and TRBJ2-3; TRBD2 matches 11 bases. V shed 3 bases, J shed 7 bases, and the junction held 7 bases outside the gene matches. Germline CDR1 reads SGDLS; CDR2 reads YYNGEE. The length of the CDR3 is 15 residues. The DNA for the CDR3 is TGTGCCAGCAGCGAGGCTAGCGGGGGGACCTATACGCAGTATTTT. Its protein product is CASSEASGGTYTQYF.

This chain uses TRBV5-1 with TRBJ2-7, with 8 bases lining up with TRBD2. The J segment lost 2 bases and the V segment lost 9 bases, leaving 13 bases of the junction unmatched. CDR3 size: 15 residues. From germline, CDR1 is SGHRS and CDR2 YFSETQ. CDR3 coding DNA: TGCGCCATCCCCGAGCGGGGGATCCCACCCTACGAGCAGTACTTC. It specifies CAIPERGIPPYEQYF.

This clone has more than one count but fewer than ten. This sequence joins TRBV5-1 and TRBJ1-1, with a possible D match to TRBD1 (6 bases). Deletions cut 3 bases from V and 5 bases from J, with 17 bases between. The CDR3 is 15 residues long. The germline V gene has CDR1 SGHRS and CDR2 YFSETQ. The DNA of the CDR3 is TGCGCCAGCAGCTGGACGAGGGGGATGGTTACTGAAGCTTTCTTT. Protein sequence: CASSWTRGMVTEAFF.

V and J are TRBV1 and TRBJ2-1; the listed D gene, TRBD2, was not tested against the DNA. TRBV1 is designated a pseudogene. The CDR3 length is 19 residues. This CDR3 reads CTSSQETSGGEYTYNEQFF. CDR3 coding DNA: TGCACCAGCAGCCAAGAGACTAGCGGGGGGGAATATACCTACAATGAGCAGTTCTTC.

This clone was counted only a few times. This chain uses TRBV7-2 with TRBJ1-3, with TRBD1 matching over 12 bases. The V gene end was trimmed by 3 bases and the J gene end by 9 bases; junction bases not matched to a gene: 3. Germline CDR1 reads SGHTA; CDR2 reads FQGNSA. The CDR3 consists of 14 residues. CDR3 protein: CASSFKGQGATIYF. The CDR3 DNA sequence: TGTGCCAGCAGCTTTAAGGGACAGGGGGCCACCATATATTTT. Filled out from reference TRBV7-2 and TRBJ1-3, the complete variable domain reads GAGVSQSPSNKVTEKGKDVELRCDPISGHTALYWYRQSLGQGLEFLIYFQGNSAPDKSGLPSDRFSAERTGGSVSTLTIQRTQQEDSAVYLCASSFKGQGATIYFGEGSWLTVV.

This chain joins TRBV11-2 and TRBJ1-2, with a possible D match to TRBD1 (5 bases). V dropped 0 bases and J dropped 6 bases, with 17 bases sitting between them. The CDR3 is made up of 16 amino acids. Looked up from germline, CDR1 is SGHAT and CDR2 is FQNNGV. The CDR3 coding sequence is TGTGCCAGCAGCTTAGACAGGGTACATAGTGGTGATGGCTACACCTTC. It encodes CASSLDRVHSGDGYTF. Looking up the rest from reference TRBV11-2 and TRBJ1-2 gives the full variable domain: EAGVAQSPRYKIIEKRQSVAFWCNPISGHATLYWYQQILGQGPKLLIQFQNNGVVDDSQLPKDRFSAERLKGVDSTLKIQPAKLEDSAVYLCASSLDRVHSGDGYTFGSGTRLTVV.

The chain is built from TRBV29-1 and TRBJ2-7, with D perhaps matching TRBD1 (6 bases). The germline V gene encodes CDR1 SQVTM and CDR2 ANQGSEA. V lost 7 bases and J lost 0, with 13 bases in between. The CDR3 is 13 residues long. The CDR3 sequence: CSASGTISYEQYF. As DNA, the CDR3 is TGCAGCGCTTCCGGGACAATCTCCTACGAGCAGTACTTC.

Only a few counts were recorded for this clone. At one boundary the junction diverges from the germline segment, which might be a read error. This chain links TRBV7-9 with TRBJ2-2; 9 bases align to TRBD2. Germline V gives CDR1 SEHNR, CDR2 FQNEAQ (reference sequence). CDR3 length: 16 residues. CDR3 bases: TGTTCCAGCAGAGCTTCCGGCGGGGGGGCAGCCGGGGAGCTGTTTTTT. Residues: CSSRASGGGAAGELFF.